The 10 T cell receptor beta chains listed next were all sequenced from one sample in a study of cytomegalovirus exposure and HLA in healthy donors. Measured with immunoSEQ multiplex PCR; TCRdb has only the in-frame clones, and not every one. The sample comprises around 150,000 clones, approximately 90% of which are singletons, and 2.5% to 3.5% rests with the top ten. What was sequenced was PBMCs. The receptors shown here come from a man aged 18 to 30 in good health and CMV-seronegative.

In this sample, this clone turned up a few times. The chain uses TRBV6-1 and TRBJ2-7, with TRBD1 matching 10 bases. Germline trimming cut 0 bases from V and 3 bases from J; bases unmatched to any gene: 8. Germline lookup yields CDR1 MNHNS and CDR2 SASEGT. This CDR3 is built from 17 residues. DNA for the CDR3: TGTGCCAGCAGTGAAGCTATCTTCGGGACAGGGGTCTACGAGCAGTACTTC. The encoded protein is CASSEAIFGTGVYEQYF.

The V and J genes are TRBV7-9 and TRBJ2-1, with 14 bases identical to TRBD2. The CDR3 is 16 residues long. Germline V gene data show CDR1 as SEHNR and CDR2 as FQNEAQ (reference sequence). The V segment lost 5 bases and the J segment 7 bases; nucleotides outside the gene matches: 7. The CDR3 here is CASSTRGTSGSNEQFF. DNA for the CDR3: TGTGCCAGCAGCACCCGGGGGACTAGCGGGAGTAATGAGCAGTTCTTC.

V gene TRBV4-1 combines with J gene TRBJ2-5; 9 nucleotides agree with TRBD2. Germline CDR1 MGHRA, CDR2 YSYEKL. There are 15 residues in the CDR3. The junction had 7 bases not matched to a gene; V was cut back by 4 bases and J by 4 bases. This CDR3 is CASSPQEAGGETQYF. The CDR3 bases are TGCGCCAGCAGCCCCCAGGAAGCGGGAGGAGAGACCCAGTACTTC.

The rearrangement joins TRBV28 to TRBJ1-2, with TRBD1 as a possible D gene (5 bases). The CDR3 extends over 13 amino acids. V gave up 7 bases and J gave up 4 bases, with 13 bases separating them. CDR1 is MDHEN, CDR2 SYDVKM, per germline. CDR3 residues: CASTLGGSYGYTF. CDR3 in DNA: TGTGCCAGCACCCTGGGGGGGTCCTATGGCTACACCTTC.

This chain links TRBV21-1 with TRBJ2-5; TRBD2, the table's D call, was not compared with the DNA. TRBV21-1 is reported as a pseudogene. The CDR3 has 14 residues. The CDR3 region has the DNA TGTGCCAGTCTGAATGTAGCGGTCCAAGAGACCCAGTACTTC. Its protein is CASLNVAVQETQYF.

In nucleotides, the CDR3 is TGTGCCAGCTCACCGGGCCCCCAGGCGCCGGCCCAGCATTTT. The encoded protein is CASSPGPQAPAQHF. This sequence joins TRBV18 and TRBJ1-5; D unclear. From germline, CDR1 is KGHSH and CDR2 LQKENI. The CDR3 is 14 amino acids. The ends were cut back, 3 bases at V and 11 bases at J, with 17 bases in the middle.

The chain employs TRBV27 and TRBJ2-7, with D possibly being TRBD2 (6 bases). The CDR3 covers 15 residues. In germline, CDR1 is MNHEY, CDR2 SMNVEV (reference sequence). V was clipped by 3 bases and J by 4 bases, with 16 bases between them. The CDR3 DNA reads as TGTGCCAGCAGTTTGAGGATCGGGGGATTGTACGAGCAGTACGTC. Amino acid sequence: CASSLRIGGLYEQYV.

The chain carries TRBV29-1 and TRBJ1-6; TRBD1 is a possible D gene (6 bases). Germline V gene data show CDR1 as SQVTM and CDR2 as ANQGSEA. CDR3 length equals 13 residues. Trimming shortened V by 6 bases and J by 7 bases, and 13 bases separated the two germline ends. CDR3 bases: TGCAGCGTAGCCCAGGGGTGGAATTCACCCCTCCACTTT. Protein sequence: CSVAQGWNSPLHF.

The chain has TRBV29-1 and TRBJ1-1, with D tentatively TRBD1 (6 bases). Trimming shortened V by 4 bases and J by 1 base, and 22 bases separated the two germline ends. The CDR3 extends over 17 amino acids. Germline V gene sequence: CDR1 SQVTM, CDR2 ANQGSEA. In nucleotides, the CDR3 is TGCAGCGTTGCCGAGGCAGGGGCCCTTACTCCGAACACTGAAGCTTTCTTT. It translates to CSVAEAGALTPNTEAFF.

The chain uses TRBV27 and TRBJ2-7, with 9 bases lining up with TRBD1. The CDR3 is made up of 15 amino acids. The germline V gene encodes CDR1 MNHEY and CDR2 SMNVEV (reference sequence). After removal of 3 bases from V and 4 bases from J, the junction contained 7 bases not matched to a gene. CDR3 protein: CASSFFGQGIYEQYF. The DNA for the CDR3 is TGTGCCAGCAGTTTTTTCGGACAGGGGATTTACGAGCAGTACTTC.